Listed below are T cell receptor beta chains from one sample, sequenced in a study of blood T cell repertoires in COVID-19. Only in-frame clones appear in the TCRdb table, and some are missing; sequencing was by immunoSEQ multiplex PCR. The sample contains 24,000 or so clones, 75% to 90% of which appear only once. Sequences were obtained from peripheral blood. The receptors originated from a woman older than 75 with active or convalescent COVID-19. Each CDR3 is given with its conserved first and last residue. A D gene is named only where the DNA matches it firmly. A clone size is listed for some rows: how often the clone was seen (once, few, many), or a class if it is expanded.

TRBV6-5	NA	TRBJ1-1	TRBD1	15	CASSLDRGTDTEAFF	TGTGCCAGCAGTTTAGACAGGGGGACAGACACTGAAGCTTTCTTT
TRBV28	few	TRBJ1-3	NA	15	CASSFGGSSGNTIYF	TGTGCCAGCAGTTTCGGGGGAAGCTCTGGAAACACCATATATTTT
TRBV18	few	TRBJ2-5	NA	13	CASSRLREETQYF	TGTGCCAGCTCACGACTCAGAGAAGAGACCCAGTACTTC
TRBV28	NA	TRBJ2-1	NA	15	CASSSAAGFQGEQFF	TGTGCCAGCAGTTCCGCTGCAGGCTTTCAGGGGGAGCAGTTCTTC
TRBV18	once	TRBJ2-5	TRBD1	16	CASSLIRDSLQETQYF	TGTGCCAGCTCCCTAATCCGGGACAGCTTACAAGAGACCCAGTACTTC
TRBV28	NA	TRBJ2-4	NA	16	CASSSAAESAKNIQYF	TGTGCCAGCAGTTCCGCGGCGGAGTCGGCCAAAAACATTCAGTACTTC
TRBV6-6	NA	TRBJ2-7	NA	14	CASSRGGVDYEQYF	TGTGCCAGCAGTAGGGGGGGGGTGGACTACGAGCAGTACTTC
TRBV19	NA	TRBJ1-5	TRBD1	14	CASFDRGQREPQHF	TGTGCCAGTTTCGACAGGGGGCAACGGGAGCCCCAGCATTTT
TRBV6-5	NA	TRBJ1-4	NA	16	CASSYLRAGEKEKLFF	TGTGCCAGCAGTTACCTTAGGGCAGGGGAAAAGGAAAAACTGTTTTTT
TRBV7-5	NA	TRBJ2-7	NA	12	CARSLESREQYF	TGTGCCAGAAGCTTAGAATCTCGCGAGCAGTACTTC
TRBV2	NA	TRBJ2-6	TRBD2	16	CASIPSGRSGANVLTF	TGTGCCAGCATTCCTAGCGGGAGGTCTGGGGCCAACGTCCTGACTTTC
TRBV28	NA	TRBJ1-3	TRBD1	19	CATTDVEWRGQSSGNTIYF	TGTGCCACGACCGATGTAGAGTGGAGGGGGCAGTCATCCGGAAACACCATATATTTT
TRBV2	few	TRBJ1-6	NA	14	CASSEARINSPLHF	TGTGCCAGCAGTGAAGCGCGGATCAATTCACCCCTCCACTTT
TRBV19	NA	TRBJ1-2	TRBD1	14	CASTGQGAMSDYTF	TGTGCCAGTACAGGACAGGGGGCTATGTCTGACTACACCTTC
TRBV6-2/TRBV6-3	NA	TRBJ2-3	TRBD2	18	CASSYSGLAGSSADTQYF	TGTGCCAGCAGTTACTCGGGACTAGCGGGTTCGTCCGCAGATACGCAGTATTTT
TRBV30	NA	TRBJ1-4	NA	13	CAWSPWGHEKLFF	TGTGCCTGGTCCCCGTGGGGCCATGAAAAACTGTTTTTT
TRBV30	NA	TRBJ1-1	NA	13	CAWTEGQSREAFF	TGTGCCTGGACGGAAGGACAGAGCCGTGAAGCTTTCTTT
TRBV20-1	NA	TRBJ1-2	NA	12	CSASFGGYGYTF	TGCAGTGCTAGTTTCGGGGGCTATGGCTACACCTTC
TRBV5-1	NA	TRBJ1-2	TRBD1	14	CASSLGPGTDGYTF	TGCGCCAGCAGCTTGGGTCCAGGGACAGATGGCTACACCTTC
TRBV5-1	NA	TRBJ1-1	NA	13	CASSVTVNTEAFF	TGCGCCAGCAGCGTCACAGTGAACACTGAAGCTTTCTTT
TRBV11-3	NA	TRBJ2-7	NA	12	CASRDNSYEQYF	TGTGCCAGCAGGGACAACTCCTACGAGCAGTACTTC
TRBV6-6	NA	TRBJ2-7	TRBD2	15	CASSYLAGSSYEQYF	TGTGCCAGCAGTTACCTAGCGGGTAGCTCCTACGAGCAGTACTTC
TRBV6-5	NA	TRBJ1-4	NA	15	CASSNDRSRGEKLFF	TGTGCCAGCAGCAATGACAGGTCCCGGGGCGAAAAACTGTTTTTT
TRBV19	once	TRBJ2-1	NA	13	CASSPHTINEQFF	TGTGCCAGTAGCCCACATACGATCAATGAGCAGTTCTTC
TRBV11-3	once	TRBJ1-2	TRBD1	14	CASSATGGVYGYTF	TGTGCCAGCAGCGCCACAGGGGGCGTCTATGGCTACACCTTC
TRBV7-9	NA	TRBJ1-2	NA	12	CASSQVQGGYTF	TGTGCCAGCAGCCAGGTTCAGGGTGGCTACACCTTC
TRBV24-1	NA	TRBJ2-3	TRBD1	13	CATGQGVGDTQYF	TGTGCCACGGGACAGGGGGTTGGAGATACGCAGTATTTT
TRBV10-2	NA	TRBJ1-5	NA	15	CASRRGAGANEPQHF	TGCGCCAGCAGACGAGGGGCAGGGGCTAATGAGCCCCAGCATTTT
TRBV12-5	NA	TRBJ1-2	NA	14	CASGSSTGFYGYTF	TGTGCTAGTGGTTCGTCCACAGGGTTCTATGGCTACACCTTC
TRBV19	NA	TRBJ2-5	TRBD1	13	CASRDRGLETQYF	TGTGCCAGTAGGGACAGGGGGCTGGAGACCCAGTACTTC
TRBV7-2	NA	TRBJ1-2	NA	15	CASSLLGGGNYGYTF	TGTGCCAGCAGCTTATTGGGCGGGGGGAACTATGGCTACACCTTC
TRBV24-1	NA	TRBJ2-7	NA	16	CATSGTGAGGSYEQYF	TGTGCCACCAGTGGCACGGGGGCAGGGGGTAGTTACGAGCAGTACTTC
TRBV13	NA	TRBJ1-2	NA	15	CASSPFILHRVSYTF	TGTGCCAGCAGCCCCTTTATCCTCCATCGAGTCAGCTACACCTTC
TRBV14	NA	TRBJ1-3	TRBD1	16	CASSQARGLSGNTIYF	TGTGCCAGCAGCCAAGCCAGGGGGCTATCTGGAAACACCATATATTTT
TRBV12-3/TRBV12-4	NA	TRBJ2-7	NA	13	CASRSGQRYEQYF	TGTGCCAGCAGGTCGGGACAACGGTACGAGCAGTACTTC
TRBV14	NA	TRBJ2-5	TRBD2	18	CASSQDGAGPPYQETQYF	TGTGCCAGCAGCCAAGATGGAGCGGGGCCCCCCTACCAAGAGACCCAGTACTTC
TRBV6-4	NA	TRBJ1-5	NA	14	CASTKGQGSQPQHF	TGTGCCAGCACCAAGGGGCAGGGTAGTCAGCCCCAGCATTTT